This T cell receptor beta chain was recorded in a study of T-cell memory formation after mild COVID-19. TCRdb processed the 5' RACE reads anew with MiXCR; each CDR3 protein has one entry. The sample shows about 430,000 distinct CDR3 sequences, approximately 18% of them seen only once. In its sample, this clonotype was seen many times. No antigen is known for it. Study-level findings and limits: That cross-reactive memory joined was suggested by some responding clones appearing in pre-infection memory. Most CD4+ clones that shrank were in CM and EM, while CD8+ ones turned up in EMRA. In second-wave clones peaking day 37, SARS-CoV-2 specificity remained unconfirmed. Contracting clones from day 15 to 85 showed balanced CD4/CD8; later expanders favored CD4+.

J gave up 5 bases and V 4 bases, and 5 bases lay outside the gene matches. Germline V CDR1 and CDR2: SGHAT, FQNNGV. This CDR3 comprises 16 residues. The gene calls are TRBV11-2 and TRBJ2-2, with TRBD2 identical over 12 bases. The TCR sequence derives from a man between 18 and 35 years old who had mild COVID-19 (a few samples of this study predate the infection). Cell type and time point are not known. Sequenced input: PBMCs or a T cell subset sorted from them (not recorded which). The CDR3 protein is CASSSQLAGGTGELFF. CDR3 DNA sequence: TGTGCCAGCAGCTCACAACTAGCGGGGGGAACCGGGGAGCTGTTTTTT.